The next 8 T cell receptor beta chains were all read from a single sample in a study of T-cell reconstitution after alpha-beta-depleted transplantation in children. During its preparation, the TCRbeta library received unique molecular identifiers. From the PCR reads, TCRdb called clonotypes with MiXCR, one entry per CDR3 protein. The sample includes a few hundred thousand distinct CDR3 sequences, 25% to 30% of them seen just once. The sequencing here drew on PBMCs, taken before TCRalphabeta/CD19-depleted stem cell transplant. Receptors were obtained from a boy younger than two with Wiskott-Aldrich syndrome, due to receive a stem cell transplant.

The chain uses TRBV10-3 and TRBJ2-3, with D perhaps matching TRBD1 (6 bases). V lost 8 bases and J lost 5, with 23 bases in between. CDR1 is ENHRY, CDR2 SYGVKD, per germline. The CDR3 loop spans 16 amino acids. DNA for the CDR3: TGTGCCATCGGGGCCGGGGACACCCTCCCGCAAGATACGCAGTATTTT. Its protein is CAIGAGDTLPQDTQYF.

This chain joins TRBV5-1 and TRBJ2-2; D remains unclear. CDR3 size: 13 residues. V was pared by 2 bases and J by 6 bases, with 8 bases between. Germline CDR1 SGHRS, CDR2 YFSETQ. Here the CDR3 reads CASSLKVPGELFF. The DNA for the CDR3 is TGCGCCAGCAGCTTAAAGGTGCCCGGGGAGCTGTTTTTT.

The DNA for the CDR3 is TGTGCCATCAGTAGGCGGGACTCAAAAACAGATACGCAGTATTTT. This gives the protein CAISRRDSKTDTQYF. The V call is TRBV10-3, the J call TRBJ2-3, with D tentatively TRBD2 (6 bases). V was pared by 5 bases and J by 3 bases, with 15 bases between. The CDR3 extends over 15 amino acids. Germline lookup yields CDR1 ENHRY and CDR2 SYGVKD.

This chain joins TRBV2 and TRBJ2-1; D unclear. The CDR3 sequence is 13 residues long. The V and J ends lost 6 bases and 0 bases respectively, with 6 bases between them. Germline loops: CDR1 SNHLY, CDR2 FYNNEI. The CDR3 loop reads CASRYRSYNEQFF. The CDR3 nucleotides are TGTGCCAGCAGGTATCGCTCCTACAATGAGCAGTTCTTC.

This clonotype turned up a few times. The gene calls are TRBV6-1 and TRBJ2-1; the D call may be TRBD1 or TRBD2 (5 bases each). Trimming pared 0 bases from V and 8 bases from J, leaving 26 bases between. The CDR3 runs to 19 residues. Germline V gene data show CDR1 as MNHNS and CDR2 as SASEGT. This CDR3 reads CASSEAPAYIGTSVDEQFF. The CDR3, as DNA: TGTGCCAGCAGTGAAGCGCCTGCCTACATTGGGACCAGCGTCGATGAGCAGTTCTTC.

In this sample, this clonotype turned up a few times. The V gene is TRBV29-1, the J gene TRBJ2-3; tentative D call: TRBD2 (5 bases). The CDR3 sequence is 12 residues long. Germline lookup yields CDR1 SQVTM and CDR2 ANQGSEA. V was shortened by 5 bases and J by 4 bases, with 10 bases between the two germline ends. CDR3 in DNA: TGCAGCGTTTCCCAAGCGGCAGATACGCAGTATTTT. Translation: CSVSQAADTQYF.

The gene calls are TRBV5-6 and TRBJ2-1; unclear D gene. Between the trimmed V and J ends, which lost 4 bases and 7 bases, there was a span of 15 bases. CDR1 and CDR2 from the germline V gene are SGHDT and YYEEEE. This CDR3 comprises 14 residues. CDR3 residues: CASSTRLGANEQFF. The CDR3 nucleotides are TGTGCCAGCAGCACACGGCTCGGAGCGAATGAGCAGTTCTTC. Complete variable domain (other parts from reference TRBV5-6 and TRBJ2-1): DAGVTQSPTHLIKTRGQQVTLRCSPKSGHDTVSWYQQALGQGPQFIFQYYEEEERQRGNFPDRFSGHQFPNYSSELNVNALLLGDSALYLCASSTRLGANEQFFGPGTRLTVL.

The chain couples TRBV29-1 to TRBJ1-4; TRBD1 might be the D (5 bases). The CDR3 spans 14 residues. Deletions cut 4 bases from V and 0 bases from J, with 9 bases between. The germline CDR1 and CDR2 sequences are SQVTM and ANQGSEA. The CDR3 coding sequence is TGCAGCGTTGGGGAGACAGCAACTAATGAAAAACTGTTTTTT. Translated, it gives CSVGETATNEKLFF.